Listed below are T cell receptor beta chains from one sample, sequenced in a study of shared clonotypes between healthy human individuals. TCRdb's table, derived via immunoSEQ multiplex PCR, lists solely in-frame clones and lacks some. Of over a million clones listed, 97% to 99% are singletons. Sequences were obtained from naive CD4+ T cells sorted from blood. All receptors come from a man aged 25-45 years in good health. Both conserved end residues are part of each CDR3. The order of the fields is V gene, J gene, clone size, D gene, CDR3 protein, CDR3 DNA. D genes are given only for firm matches. The size entry is marked missing in some rows and otherwise reads once, few, many or a size class.

>TRBV28|TRBJ2-7|.|TRBD1
CASSLGQGFSYEQYF
TGTGCCAGCAGTTTAGGACAGGGGTTCTCCTACGAGCAGTACTTC
>TRBV7-9|TRBJ2-1|once|.
CASSKEYRDYNEQFF
TGTGCCAGCAGCAAGGAGTACAGGGATTACAATGAGCAGTTCTTC
>TRBV5-1|TRBJ1-4|.|TRBD1
CASSLQGQGDEKLFF
TGCGCCAGCAGCTTGCAAGGACAGGGTGACGAAAAACTATTTTTT
>TRBV7-7|TRBJ2-7|once|TRBD2
CASSLKGGSDYEQYF
TGTGCCAGCAGCTTAAAAGGCGGGAGTGACTACGAGCAGTACTTC
>TRBV19|TRBJ2-2|.|.
CASSIDGGAAANTGELFF
TGTGCCAGTAGTATAGATGGGGGTGCAGCGGCGAACACCGGGGAGCTGTTTTTT
>TRBV2|TRBJ1-1|.|.
CASSVEGGGSTEAFF
TGTGCCAGCAGTGTTGAGGGGGGCGGCAGCACTGAAGCTTTCTTT
>TRBV7-2|TRBJ2-2|.|.
CASSLGTRTGELFF
TGTGCCAGCAGCTTGGGGACCCGGACCGGGGAGCTGTTTTTT
>TRBV9|TRBJ2-3|.|.
CASNRLQADTQYF
TGTGCCAGCAATAGGCTACAGGCAGATACGCAGTATTTT
>TRBV18|TRBJ1-2|.|.
CASSPPQRGYTF
TGTGCCAGCTCACCACCGCAAAGAGGCTACACCTTC
>TRBV4-2|TRBJ2-1|.|TRBD2
CASSQGTRASGKYNEQFF
TGTGCCAGCAGCCAAGGAACTAGGGCTAGCGGGAAATACAATGAGCAGTTCTTC
>TRBV10-1|TRBJ2-3|.|TRBD2
CASSSAGAADTQYF
TGCGCCAGCTCTTCGGCGGGAGCGGCAGATACGCAGTATTTT
>TRBV27|TRBJ2-7|.|TRBD2
CASSSRLAGTYEQYF
TGTGCCAGCAGTTCCCGACTAGCGGGGACCTACGAGCAGTACTTC
>TRBV9|TRBJ2-2|.|.
CASSVESYGELFF
TGTGCCAGCAGCGTAGAATCGTACGGGGAGCTGTTTTTT
>TRBV6-6|TRBJ2-1|.|TRBD2
CASSDIGGDTYNEQFF
TGTGCCAGCAGCGATATCGGGGGGGATACCTACAATGAGCAGTTCTTC
>TRBV5-1|TRBJ1-1|once|.
CASSLGDGQNTEAFF
TGCGCCAGCAGCTTGGGGGACGGACAGAACACTGAAGCTTTCTTT
>TRBV7-9|TRBJ1-5|.|.
CASSLQGSYQPQHF
TGTGCCAGCAGCTTACAGGGTTCATATCAGCCCCAGCATTTT
>TRBV15|TRBJ2-7|.|TRBD1
CATSRGDRAYEQYF
TGTGCCACCAGCAGAGGGGACAGGGCCTACGAGCAGTACTTC
>TRBV18|TRBJ2-7|.|.
CASSETSYEQYF
TGTGCCAGCTCAGAGACTAGCTACGAGCAGTACTTC
>TRBV7-3|TRBJ2-5|.|.
CASSSSARETQYF
TGTGCCAGCAGCTCCTCAGCTCGGGAGACCCAGTACTTC
>TRBV5-6|TRBJ2-3|.|.
CASGVVEVTSTDTQYF
TGTGCCAGCGGCGTGGTGGAGGTAACTAGCACAGATACGCAGTATTTT
>TRBV9|TRBJ1-1|.|TRBD1
CASSTPQGADTEAFF
TGTGCCAGCAGCACCCCACAGGGGGCGGACACTGAAGCTTTCTTT
>TRBV4-2|TRBJ1-4|once|TRBD1
CASSPGLQGAWDEKLFF
TGTGCCAGCAGCCCCGGGTTACAGGGGGCTTGGGATGAAAAACTGTTTTTT
>TRBV11-3|TRBJ2-5|.|.
CASSLRGRETQYF
TGTGCCAGCAGCTTAAGAGGAAGAGAGACCCAGTACTTC
>TRBV5-1|TRBJ2-7|.|.
CASSLAEYRDGYEQYF
TGCGCCAGCAGCTTGGCCGAGTACCGGGATGGCTACGAGCAGTACTTC
>TRBV18|TRBJ2-7|.|.
CASSPGVHYEQYF
TGTGCCAGCTCACCAGGGGTCCACTACGAGCAGTACTTC
>TRBV11-2|TRBJ2-2|.|.
CASSQTITGELFF
TGTGCCAGCAGCCAGACCATCACCGGGGAGCTGTTTTTT
>TRBV28|TRBJ1-5|.|.
CASSLVQNQPQHF
TGTGCCAGCAGTTTAGTGCAGAATCAGCCCCAGCATTTT
>TRBV29-1|TRBJ1-2|once|TRBD1
CSVLVWTGGFGYTF
TGCAGCGTGTTGGTATGGACAGGGGGCTTTGGCTACACCTTC
>TRBV29-1|TRBJ2-3|.|.
CSKTSSDGDTQYF
TGCAGCAAAACTAGCAGTGATGGGGATACGCAGTATTTT
>TRBV11-2|TRBJ2-7|once|.
CASSWLYEQYF
TGTGCCAGCAGCTGGTTATACGAGCAGTACTTC
>TRBV5-1|TRBJ2-3|.|TRBD2
CASRHGTSGSTGADTQYF
TGCGCCAGCAGACACGGGACTAGCGGGAGTACCGGGGCAGATACGCAGTATTTT
>TRBV6-5|TRBJ1-1|.|TRBD1
CASRGQSETEAFF
TGTGCCAGCAGGGGACAGAGCGAAACTGAAGCTTTCTTT
>TRBV4-3|TRBJ1-1|.|.
CASSQDMGNTEAFF
TGCGCCAGCAGCCAAGATATGGGGAACACTGAAGCTTTCTTT
>TRBV18|TRBJ2-3|.|.
CASSQVGGITDTQYF
TGTGCCAGCTCACAGGTGGGAGGCATCACAGATACGCAGTATTTT
>TRBV28|TRBJ2-5|.|.
CASSYPIFGVETQYF
TGTGCCAGCAGTTACCCCATCTTTGGCGTGGAGACCCAGTACTTC
>TRBV6-1|TRBJ2-7|.|TRBD1
CASRERQGAQF
TGTGCCAGCAGGGAAAGACAGGGGGCTCAATTC
>TRBV19|TRBJ1-1|once|TRBD1
CASSRGQVLHEAFF
TGTGCCAGTAGCCGGGGACAGGTACTCCATGAAGCTTTCTTT
>TRBV11-2|TRBJ2-7|.|.
CASTLTYEQYF
TGTGCCAGCACCTTGACCTACGAGCAGTACTTC
>TRBV7-2|TRBJ2-5|.|.
CASSLGSVYQETQYF
TGTGCCAGCAGCTTAGGGTCAGTGTACCAAGAGACCCAGTACTTC
>TRBV5-1|TRBJ2-6|once|.
CASSLAGLLSGANVLTF
TGCGCCAGCAGCTTGGCGGGACTGCTCTCTGGGGCCAACGTCCTGACTTTC
>TRBV7-3|TRBJ2-3|.|TRBD2
CASSFIAGALAGDTDTQYF
TGTGCCAGCAGCTTCATCGCCGGAGCACTAGCGGGAGACACAGATACGCAGTATTTT
>TRBV28|TRBJ2-1|.|TRBD2
CASSLVGRDYNEQFF
TGTGCCAGCAGTTTAGTTGGGAGGGATTACAATGAGCAGTTCTTC
>TRBV28|TRBJ2-3|.|TRBD1
CASSLISGGVNTQYF
TGTGCCAGCAGTTTAATCTCAGGGGGTGTGAATACGCAGTATTTT
>TRBV10-3|TRBJ2-7|.|TRBD2
CAISDWGTSGNAQSSYEQYF
TGTGCCATCAGTGATTGGGGGACTAGCGGGAACGCCCAAAGCTCCTACGAGCAGTACTTC
>TRBV19|TRBJ2-5|.|.
CATESDSETQYF
TGTGCCACCGAAAGTGATTCAGAGACCCAGTACTTC
>TRBV28|TRBJ1-2|.|.
CASSLSGSGRYYGYTF
TGTGCCAGCAGTTTAAGTGGTAGTGGCAGATACTATGGCTACACCTTC
>TRBV2|TRBJ2-5|.|TRBD1
CASSGDRGAETQYF
TGTGCCAGCAGTGGGGACAGGGGTGCGGAGACCCAGTACTTC
>TRBV10-2|TRBJ2-5|.|.
CASSDRRRDSGETQYF
TGCGCCAGCTCAGACCGTCGGCGGGACTCCGGCGAGACCCAGTACTTC
>TRBV19|TRBJ2-7|.|.
CASSITGTAYEQYF
TGTGCCAGTAGTATTACGGGGACCGCCTACGAGCAGTACTTC
>TRBV7-2|TRBJ2-7|once|TRBD2
CASSDIRGRAGDEQYF
TGTGCCAGCAGCGACATCCGCGGGAGGGCGGGGGACGAGCAGTACTTC
>TRBV13|TRBJ2-3|.|.
CASSTGEDWSSTDTQYF
TGTGCCAGCAGTACCGGGGAGGACTGGTCTAGCACAGATACGCAGTATTTT
>TRBV20-1|TRBJ1-1|.|.
CSARGNTEAFF
TGCAGTGCCCGGGGGAACACTGAAGCTTTCTTT
>TRBV29-1|TRBJ2-7|.|.
CSVENRDRPYEQYF
TGCAGCGTTGAGAACAGGGACCGACCCTACGAGCAGTACTTC
>TRBV7-9|TRBJ2-7|.|.
CASSFRTGPAYEQYF
TGTGCCAGCAGCTTCCGGACGGGCCCTGCTTACGAGCAGTACTTC